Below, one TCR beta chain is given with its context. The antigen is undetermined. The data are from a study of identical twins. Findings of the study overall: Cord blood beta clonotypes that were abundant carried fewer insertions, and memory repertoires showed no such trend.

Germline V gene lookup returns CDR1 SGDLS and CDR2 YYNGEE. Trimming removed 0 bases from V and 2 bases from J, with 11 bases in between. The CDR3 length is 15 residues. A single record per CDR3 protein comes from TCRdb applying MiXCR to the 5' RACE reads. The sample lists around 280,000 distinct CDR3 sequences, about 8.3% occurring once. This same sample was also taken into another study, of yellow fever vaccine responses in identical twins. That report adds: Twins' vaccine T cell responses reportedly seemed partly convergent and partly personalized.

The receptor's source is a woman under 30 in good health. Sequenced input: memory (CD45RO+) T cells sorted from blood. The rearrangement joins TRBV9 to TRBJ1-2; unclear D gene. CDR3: CASSVANPLNYGYTF. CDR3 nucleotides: TGTGCCAGCAGCGTAGCAAATCCTTTAAACTATGGCTACACCTTC.